The source of this T cell receptor (beta chain) is a study of identical twins. Study findings and constraints: Conclusions relied on cross-sectional statistical analysis, not following the same donors.

A universal primer binding site was introduced by template switching. The final cDNA contained unique molecular identifiers. TCRdb independently ran MiXCR on the 5' RACE reads; one entry per CDR3 protein. The top ten hold roughly 15% of the sample, which has over 200,000 distinct CDR3 sequences, over 5.5% seen once. Of note for this clonotype: The antigen is unknown.

These same records also appear under a second study, on T cells expressing NK-cell markers. From that study: The sorts in several experiments were restricted to alpha-beta TCR T cells by an anti-gamma-delta TCR antibody. There were a handful of donors in whom these clonotypes also led the CD3+CD56-NKG2C+ fraction.

The sequence was obtained from a woman younger than 30 in good health. The specimen sequenced was CD8+ T cells sorted from blood.

The CDR3 nucleotides read TGTGCCAGCAGGGCGGGCCTGGGGGGACAGCCCCAGCATTTT. This sequence encodes CASRAGLGGQPQHF. The V gene is TRBV6-1, the J gene TRBJ1-5; the D gene is possibly TRBD1 (5 bases). This CDR3 has 14 residues. V lost 6 bases and J lost 7, with 16 bases in between. Per the germline V gene, CDR1 is MNHNS and CDR2 is SASEGT.